These T cell receptor beta chains were read from a single sample in a study of early T cells in non-severe SARS-CoV-2 infection. A single record per CDR3 protein comes from TCRdb applying MiXCR to the 5' RACE reads. Of more than 40,000 distinct CDR3 sequences listed, about 4% are singletons. Sequencing was performed on whole blood. The receptors were sampled from an adult who was a healthcare worker with PCR-confirmed SARS-CoV-2 infection or an uninfected control (not recorded which). The CDR3 runs from the conserved cysteine through the conserved F or W. D genes are given only for firm matches. Expanded clones get a size class; other rows say once, few or many, or leave the size out.

many	TRBJ2-7	TRBV5-1	.	CASSLGVSAAETYEQYF	TGCGCCAGCAGCTTGGGGGTTAGTGCGGCAGAGACCTACGAGCAGTACTTC
many	TRBJ2-5	TRBV11-2	.	CASSNNRHQETQYF	TGTGCCAGCAGCAACAACAGACACCAAGAGACCCAGTACTTC
many	TRBJ1-6	TRBV19	.	CASSPGGTLYSPLHF	TGTGCCAGTAGCCCGGGCGGGACCCTTTATTCACCCCTCCACTTT
many	TRBJ2-1	TRBV14	TRBD2	CASSQGPGGPYNEQFF	TGTGCCAGCAGCCAAGGACCGGGAGGGCCCTACAATGAGCAGTTCTTC
many	TRBJ1-1	TRBV5-1	.	CASSHPTRRGDTEAFF	TGCGCCAGCAGCCACCCAACACGTAGGGGGGACACTGAAGCTTTCTTT
many	TRBJ2-7	TRBV9	TRBD2	CASSVGIGREAYEQYF	TGTGCCAGCAGCGTAGGTATAGGGCGGGAGGCCTACGAGCAGTACTTC
many	TRBJ2-3	TRBV4-1	.	CASSQDPEGSSTDTQYF	TGCGCCAGCAGCCAAGATCCGGAGGGGTCTAGCACAGATACGCAGTATTTT
many	TRBJ2-1	TRBV2	TRBD2	CASSVTDTSGLKQFF	TGTGCCAGCAGCGTGACGGATACTAGCGGCCTCAAGCAGTTCTTC
many	TRBJ2-3	TRBV6-6	.	CASSRDNTDTQYF	TGTGCCAGCAGTCGGGACAACACAGATACGCAGTATTTT
many	TRBJ2-4	TRBV20-1	TRBD2	CSASTSGRLPNIQYF	TGCAGTGCGAGTACTAGCGGGAGGCTCCCCAACATTCAGTACTTC
many	TRBJ1-5	TRBV19	.	CASSIQVNQPQHF	TGTGCCAGTAGTATTCAGGTTAATCAGCCCCAGCATTTT
many	TRBJ2-5	TRBV7-9	.	CASSSLVETQYF	TGTGCCAGCAGCTCACTGGTGGAGACCCAGTACTTC
many	TRBJ1-1	TRBV27	TRBD1	CASSSRGTGHNTEAFF	TGTGCCAGCAGCTCACGCGGGACAGGCCACAACACTGAAGCTTTCTTT
many	TRBJ2-1	TRBV29-1	TRBD1	CSVQDRGGHEQFF	TGCAGCGTCCAGGACAGGGGGGGCCATGAGCAGTTCTTC
many	TRBJ2-1	TRBV6-5	.	CASRQLGSYEQFF	TGTGCCAGCAGACAGTTAGGGTCGTATGAGCAGTTCTTC
.	TRBJ2-1	TRBV12-3/TRBV12-4	TRBD1	CASEEQGAGNEQFF	TGTGCCAGCGAGGAGCAGGGGGCGGGGAATGAGCAGTTCTTC
many	TRBJ2-5	TRBV18	TRBD1	CASSPTGTGGGAQYF	TGTGCCAGCTCACCAACCGGGACAGGCGGTGGGGCCCAGTACTTC
many	TRBJ2-3	TRBV29-1	TRBD2	CSVLRLAGGSGRNTQYF	TGCAGCGTTCTACGACTAGCGGGAGGCTCCGGGAGGAATACGCAGTATTTT
many	TRBJ1-6	TRBV6-2/TRBV6-3	.	CASTYGSSYNSPLHF	TGTGCCAGCACCTACGGAAGCTCCTATAATTCACCCCTCCACTTT
.	TRBJ1-4	TRBV28	.	CASSSSGASEKLFF	TGTGCCAGCAGTTCCTCCGGGGCGTCTGAAAAACTGTTTTTT
many	TRBJ2-2	TRBV5-1	.	CASSLLLTGELFF	TGCGCCAGCAGCTTGCTCCTCACCGGGGAGCTGTTTTTT
many	TRBJ1-1	TRBV12-3/TRBV12-4	.	CASIVTGLTEAFF	TGTGCCAGCATTGTGACGGGACTGACTGAAGCTTTCTTT
few	TRBJ1-1	TRBV18	TRBD1	CASSPDRVNTEAFF	TGTGCCAGCTCACCGGACAGGGTGAACACTGAAGCTTTCTTT
.	TRBJ1-4	TRBV12-3/TRBV12-4	.	CASSSQPGRGDGEKLFF	TGTGCCAGCAGCTCGCAACCGGGCAGGGGCGATGGGGAAAAACTGTTTTTT
.	TRBJ1-6	TRBV6-1	TRBD1	CASSLPGQGASPLHF	TGTGCCAGCAGTCTCCCGGGACAGGGGGCTTCACCCCTCCACTTT
few	TRBJ2-3	TRBV29-1	.	CSVEDRRWTDTQYF	TGCAGCGTTGAAGATCGACGGTGGACAGATACGCAGTATTTT
many	TRBJ2-3	TRBV7-3	.	CASSLRGQDTQYF	TGTGCCAGCAGCTTACGCGGGCAAGATACGCAGTATTTT
.	TRBJ2-1	TRBV5-1	.	CASSWGPGANEQFF	TGCGCCAGCAGCTGGGGACCGGGTGCCAATGAGCAGTTCTTC
many	TRBJ1-1	TRBV9	.	CASSVDAGRYTEAFF	TGTGCCAGCAGCGTAGATGCAGGGAGGTACACTGAAGCTTTCTTT
.	TRBJ2-4	TRBV11-2	TRBD1	CASSPTGAPLDRAKNIQYF	TGTGCCAGCAGCCCCACAGGGGCCCCCCTGGATAGAGCCAAAAACATTCAGTACTTC
many	TRBJ2-1	TRBV20-1	.	CSAPTGREQFF	TGCAGTGCCCCTACAGGGCGTGAGCAGTTCTTC
many	TRBJ1-5	TRBV7-9	.	CASSLGDINQPQHF	TGTGCCAGCAGCTTAGGGGACATTAATCAGCCCCAGCATTTT
many	TRBJ1-2	TRBV29-1	.	CSVPWGAGYTF	TGCAGCGTTCCGTGGGGAGCTGGCTACACCTTC
many	TRBJ2-7	TRBV11-2	.	CASTPGTAYEQYF	TGTGCCAGCACCCCGGGGACGGCCTACGAGCAGTACTTC
.	TRBJ1-2	TRBV20-1	.	CSARDRGGNGYTF	TGCAGTGCTAGAGATCGGGGAGGCAATGGCTACACCTTC
many	TRBJ1-4	TRBV18	.	CASSPPESRNEKLFF	TGTGCCAGCTCACCACCGGAGTCGAGAAATGAAAAACTGTTTTTT
many	TRBJ2-1	TRBV20-1	.	CSARDLGEYEQFF	TGCAGTGCTAGAGATTTAGGGGAGTATGAGCAGTTCTTC
many	TRBJ2-1	TRBV29-1	TRBD2	CSVQLGAGGYNEQFF	TGCAGCGTCCAACTGGGAGCGGGGGGATACAATGAGCAGTTCTTC
many	TRBJ1-2	TRBV20-1	.	CSARQERGYTF	TGCAGTGCTAGGCAGGAGAGGGGCTACACCTTC
many	TRBJ2-5	TRBV6-6	.	CASSYRGQGETQYF	TGTGCCAGCAGTTACCGGGGGCAGGGAGAGACCCAGTACTTC
.	TRBJ2-7	TRBV24-1	TRBD1	CATSDSYRGWQYF	TGTGCCACCAGTGATTCATACAGGGGATGGCAGTACTTC
many	TRBJ2-5	TRBV28	TRBD2	CASSGLAETQETQYF	TGTGCCAGCTCGGGACTAGCGGAGACTCAAGAGACCCAGTACTTC
few	TRBJ2-1	TRBV19	.	CASSMGWRGRSSYNEQFF	TGTGCCAGTAGTATGGGTTGGCGCGGCAGGAGCTCCTACAATGAGCAGTTCTTC
few	TRBJ2-1	TRBV15	.	CATSRGYNEQFF	TGTGCCACCAGCAGGGGTTACAATGAGCAGTTCTTC
many	TRBJ1-4	TRBV19	TRBD1	CASTYGTGGEKLFF	TGTGCCAGTACCTACGGGACAGGGGGAGAAAAACTGTTTTTT
many	TRBJ2-7	TRBV7-9	TRBD1	CASSNRGPPYEQYF	TGTGCCAGCAGCAACAGGGGCCCGCCCTACGAGCAGTACTTC
many	TRBJ1-1	TRBV20-1	.	CSASSLGFNTEAFF	TGCAGTGCTAGTTCATTGGGTTTCAATACTGAAGCTTTCTTT
.	TRBJ2-1	TRBV12-3/TRBV12-4	.	CASSREPYNEQFF	TGTGCCAGCAGTCGGGAACCCTACAATGAGCAGTTCTTC
.	TRBJ2-2	TRBV11-3	.	CASSLGIEPGELFF	TGTGCCAGCAGCTTAGGTATCGAGCCCGGGGAGCTGTTTTTT